The 30 T cell receptor beta chains in this list originate from one sample, sequenced in a study of early T cells in non-severe SARS-CoV-2 infection. TCRdb ran MiXCR on the 5' RACE reads and lists one entry per CDR3 protein. The profile covers about 36,000 distinct CDR3 sequences, with 8.5% to 10% appearing a single time and 12% taken by the ten largest. The sample comprised whole blood. Source of these receptors: an adult who was a healthcare worker with PCR-confirmed SARS-CoV-2 infection or an uninfected control (not recorded which).

Only a few counts were recorded for this clonotype. The chain employs TRBV5-4 and TRBJ2-3, with TRBD2 identical over 16 bases. Per germline, CDR1 SGHNT and CDR2 YYREEE (reference sequence). Unmatched junction bases numbered 9, after V lost 5 bases and J lost 3 bases. The CDR3 sequence is 18 residues long. The CDR3 DNA follows: TGTGCCAGCAGACCGGGACTAGCGGGGGGGCCGACAACAGATACGCAGTATTTT. It specifies CASRPGLAGGPTTDTQYF.

At least ten counts were recorded for this clonotype. The rearrangement joins TRBV28 to TRBJ2-5; 11 bases match TRBD2. This CDR3 is built from 14 residues. Germline V gene data show CDR1 as MDHEN and CDR2 as SYDVKM. J gave up 8 bases and V 2 bases, and 4 bases lay outside the gene matches. CDR3 region: CASSLLAGGGTQYF. CDR3 sequence (DNA): TGTGCCAGCAGTTTACTAGCGGGGGGCGGAACCCAGTACTTC.

This clonotype appeared many times. V gene TRBV9 combines with J gene TRBJ2-7, with TRBD1 matching over 9 bases. The CDR3 is 15 residues long. Unmatched junction bases numbered 8, after V lost 4 bases and J lost 3 bases. Per the germline V gene, CDR1 is SGDLS and CDR2 is YYNGEE. The CDR3 here is CASSPGTGLFYEQYF. Here the CDR3 DNA reads TGTGCCAGCAGCCCCGGGACAGGGTTGTTCTACGAGCAGTACTTC.

This clonotype was counted at least ten times. The V gene is TRBV7-3, the J gene TRBJ2-2; a weak D match, TRBD1 (7 bases). Germline V gives CDR1 SGHTA, CDR2 FQGTGA. The V gene lost 7 bases and the J gene lost 5 bases, with 17 bases spanning the gap. The CDR3 is 15 amino acids. The CDR3 DNA reads as TGTGCCAGCAAACAGGGGCGGGGAACGACCGGGGAGCTGTTTTTT. It is translated as CASKQGRGTTGELFF.

The chain combines TRBV28 with TRBJ1-1; unclear D gene. With 6 bases removed from V and 7 bases from J, the gap between germline ends came to 9 bases. CDR1 is MDHEN, CDR2 SYDVKM, per germline. CDR3 length: 11 residues. The CDR3 nucleotides read TGTGCCAGCAGCGCCGCTGTTGAAGCTTTCTTT. Its protein is CASSAAVEAFF. The variable domain in full, completed from reference TRBV28 and TRBJ1-1, reads DVKVTQSSRYLVKRTGEKVFLECVQDMDHENMFWYRQDPGLGLRLIYFSYDVKMKEKGDIPEGYSVSREKKERFSLILESASTNQTSMYLCASSAAVEAFFGQGTRLTVV.

This clonotype was recorded many times. The rearrangement links TRBV7-2 to TRBJ2-4, with TRBD1 matching 8 bases. The trim removed 5 bases at V and 8 bases at J, leaving 11 bases unmatched. This CDR3 comprises 15 residues. Per the germline V gene, CDR1 is SGHTA and CDR2 is FQGNSA. For the CDR3, the DNA is TGTGCCAGCAGCGTCGGACAGGGAAAGATGGACATTCAGTACTTC. Amino acids: CASSVGQGKMDIQYF.

In its sample, this clonotype was seen many times. The genes are TRBV12-3 or TRBV12-4 and TRBJ1-5; 8 bases fit TRBD1. The CDR3 is 13 amino acids. With 4 bases clipped from V and 5 bases from J, the junction kept 1 base outside the gene matches. CDR3 sequence: CASSWTGYQPQHF. The CDR3 nucleotides read TGTGCCAGCAGTTGGACAGGGTATCAGCCCCAGCATTTT.

Ten or more counts support this clonotype. This sequence joins TRBV6-2 or TRBV6-3 and TRBJ1-2; D remains ambiguous. This CDR3 spans 15 amino acids. The V gene lost 5 bases and the J gene lost 5 bases, with 18 bases spanning the gap. CDR1 MNHEY and CDR2 SVGEGT come from the germline V gene. In DNA form, the CDR3 reads TGTGCCAGCAGTCCTTGGACCGAGACTCGGTATGGCTACACCTTC. Its translation is CASSPWTETRYGYTF.

This clonotype was detected only a few times. The J gene is TRBJ2-1, the V gene TRBV5-1; no clear D. The CDR3 consists of 16 residues. The germline V and J ends were trimmed by 0 bases and 0 bases, with 10 bases remaining between them. CDR1 is SGHRS, CDR2 YFSETQ, per germline. The CDR3 sequence: CASSLGAFGSYNEQFF. The CDR3 nucleotides are TGCGCCAGCAGCTTGGGTGCTTTCGGCTCCTACAATGAGCAGTTCTTC.

Only one count was recorded for this clonotype. The chain couples TRBV29-1 to TRBJ2-7; the D is unclear. V lost 8 bases, J lost 2 bases, and 10 bases lay in between. The CDR3 is 11 amino acids. The germline CDR1 and CDR2 sequences are SQVTM and ANQGSEA. The CDR3, as DNA: TGCAGCCCCCGGCGGACCTACGAGCAGTACTTC. As protein: CSPRRTYEQYF.

This clonotype came up many times. The chain links TRBV29-1 to TRBJ1-1; possible D gene TRBD1, 6 bases. The CDR3 is made up of 15 amino acids. Germline-derived CDR1 and CDR2 are SQVTM and ANQGSEA. The V end lost 2 bases, the J end lost 0 bases, and 13 bases lay between the germline ends. The CDR3 reads CSVEQRQAMNTEAFF. The CDR3 DNA is TGCAGCGTTGAACAGAGACAGGCTATGAACACTGAAGCTTTCTTT.

Only a few counts were recorded for this clonotype. The gene calls are TRBV7-3 and TRBJ2-1, with D possibly being TRBD1 (5 bases). The V and J ends lost 5 bases and 7 bases respectively, with 12 bases between them. The CDR3 is 13 amino acids. Germline assignment: CDR1 SGHTA and CDR2 FQGTGA. CDR3 loop: CASSPSHRNEQFF. CDR3 DNA: TGTGCCAGCAGCCCAAGTCACAGGAATGAGCAGTTCTTC.

The chain couples TRBV20-1 to TRBJ2-1; D is possibly TRBD2 (5 bases). Germline lookup yields CDR1 DFQATT and CDR2 SNEGSKA (reference sequence). With 5 bases removed from V and 3 bases from J, the gap between germline ends came to 17 bases. The CDR3 is 15 residues long. CDR3 nucleotide sequence: TGCAGTGCTTTTCCCCAGCGGACCATCTACAATGAGCAGTTCTTC. Encoded protein: CSAFPQRTIYNEQFF.

This clonotype was recorded many times. The CDR3 loop is CASSWAANGELFF. In nucleotides, the CDR3 is TGCGCCAGCAGCTGGGCGGCTAACGGGGAGCTGTTTTTT. The genes are TRBV5-1 and TRBJ2-2; D gene ambiguous. Germline V gene data show CDR1 as SGHRS and CDR2 as YFSETQ. V was pared by 3 bases and J by 7 bases, with 10 bases between. CDR3 size: 13 residues.

This clonotype was seen a few times. This rearrangement joins TRBV29-1 to TRBJ1-2; D perhaps matches TRBD1 (5 bases). The germline V gene encodes CDR1 SQVTM and CDR2 ANQGSEA. The CDR3 covers 13 residues. V shed 4 bases and J shed 1 base, with 10 bases lying between them. The CDR3 coding sequence is TGCAGCGTTGGGGGACCCGATAACTATGGCTACACCTTC. Amino acid sequence: CSVGGPDNYGYTF. Combining the CDR3 with reference TRBV29-1 and TRBJ1-2 gives the whole variable domain SAVISQKPSRDICQRGTSLTIQCQVDSQVTMMFWYRQQPGQSLTLIATANQGSEATYESGFVIDKFPISRPNLTFSTLTVSNMSPEDSSIYLCSVGGPDNYGYTFGSGTRLTVV.

This clonotype was recorded at least ten times. The chain recombines TRBV12-3 or TRBV12-4 with TRBJ1-6; D may be TRBD1 (6 bases). The V and J ends lost 5 bases and 9 bases respectively, with 14 bases between them. The CDR3 has 14 residues. The CDR3 bases are TGTGCCAGCAGTCCACAGGGTTTCAGTTCACCCCTCCACTTT. Translated, it gives CASSPQGFSSPLHF.

This clonotype has only a few counts. This chain connects TRBV12-3 or TRBV12-4 to TRBJ1-2, with no clear D. V dropped 6 bases and J dropped 4 bases, with 12 bases sitting between them. The length of the CDR3 is 13 residues. As DNA, the CDR3 is TGTGCCAGCAGCCCCGCAGTTTTCTATGGCTACACCTTC. It yields the protein CASSPAVFYGYTF.

Many counts were recorded for this clonotype. This chain connects TRBV2 to TRBJ1-1, with 7 bases identical to TRBD1. CDR1 is SNHLY, CDR2 FYNNEI, per germline. The CDR3 runs to 13 residues. Germline trimming cut 5 bases from V and 3 bases from J; bases unmatched to any gene: 3. The CDR3 is CASSLDRDTEAFF. The CDR3 bases are TGTGCCAGCAGTCTAGACAGGGACACTGAAGCTTTCTTT.

This clonotype appeared many times. J is TRBJ1-6 and V is TRBV19, with D possibly matching TRBD1 (5 bases). This CDR3 comprises 13 residues. V lost 9 bases, J lost 8 bases, and 14 bases lay in between. Germline loops: CDR1 LNHDA, CDR2 SQIVND (reference sequence). This CDR3 reads CASGDPGYSPLHF. The CDR3 nucleotides are TGTGCCAGCGGGGACCCCGGTTATTCACCCCTCCACTTT.

This sequence joins TRBV6-2 or TRBV6-3 and TRBJ1-3; D possibly corresponds to TRBD1 (5 bases). With 2 bases removed from V and 0 bases from J, the gap between germline ends came to 14 bases. Germline CDR1 is MNHEY and CDR2 is SVGEGT. This CDR3 contains 17 residues. The CDR3 here is CASSYARGPISGNTIYF. The CDR3 nucleotides are TGTGCCAGCAGTTACGCGCGGGGACCGATCTCTGGAAACACCATATATTTT.

The sample holds a few counts of this clonotype. V is TRBV20-1 and J is TRBJ1-2, with a tentative D call TRBD1 (6 bases). The CDR3 length is 16 residues. The germline V and J ends were trimmed by 1 base and 4 bases, with 19 bases remaining between them. The germline V gene encodes CDR1 DFQATT and CDR2 SNEGSKA (reference sequence). The CDR3 sequence: CSARALLRGRIYGYTF. The CDR3 DNA reads TGCAGTGCTAGAGCTCTCCTCCGGGGGCGTATCTATGGCTACACCTTC.

This clonotype was recorded many times. This chain uses TRBV6-2 or TRBV6-3 with TRBJ2-1, with D unresolved. The ends were cut back, 4 bases at V and 4 bases at J, with 8 bases in the middle. CDR3 length: 13 amino acids. Germline-derived CDR1 and CDR2 are MNHEY and SVGEGT. The CDR3 spells CASSSARYNEQFF. The CDR3 bases are TGTGCCAGCAGTTCTGCCAGGTACAATGAGCAGTTCTTC.

V and J are TRBV6-5 and TRBJ2-5; D possibly uses TRBD1 or TRBD2 (5 bases each). CDR1 MNHEY and CDR2 SVGAGI come from the germline V gene. The CDR3 consists of 15 residues. V was shortened by 3 bases and J by 4 bases, with 15 bases between the two germline ends. CDR3 DNA sequence: TGTGCCAGCAGTTATGGGGGAGTAGGCGGAGAGACCCAGTACTTC. It translates to CASSYGGVGGETQYF.

This clonotype occurred a few times. The rearrangement links TRBV4-1 to TRBJ2-1; tentatively, D is TRBD2 (5 bases). V gave up 0 bases and J gave up 1 base, with 7 bases separating them. The CDR3 covers 15 residues. From germline, CDR1 is MGHRA and CDR2 YSYEKL. The CDR3 is CASSQDRRSYNEQFF. CDR3 DNA: TGCGCCAGCAGCCAAGATCGGAGGTCCTACAATGAGCAGTTCTTC.

Notes on this clonotype: Because it lacks the conserved phenylalanine or tryptophan at the end, this CDR3 is likely a read error. The chain carries TRBV14 and TRBJ2-6; 7 nucleotides match TRBD1. Trimming took 6 bases from V and 1 from J; bases not matched to a gene: 6. The germline gives CDR1 SGHDN, CDR2 FVKESK. This CDR3 is built from 16 residues. CDR3 protein: CASRTGSFSGANVLTS. DNA for the CDR3: TGTGCCAGCAGGACAGGGAGCTTTTCTGGGGCCAACGTCCTGACTTCC.

In its sample, this clonotype was seen many times. This chain uses TRBV3-1 with TRBJ2-4; 12 bases agree with TRBD2. Germline CDR1 and CDR2: LGHDT and YNNKEL (reference sequence). CDR3 size: 14 residues. Trimming cost V 5 bases and J 8 bases; bases outside gene matches: 4. For the CDR3, the DNA is TGTGCCAGCAGCATTCGACTAGCGGGGGACATTCAGTACTTC. It specifies CASSIRLAGDIQYF.

This clonotype was seen ten or more times. The V and J genes are TRBV11-2 and TRBJ2-7; 7 bases map to TRBD2. V lost 6 bases and J lost 4; bases outside the gene matches: 12. Germline assignment: CDR1 SGHAT and CDR2 FQNNGV. The CDR3 contains 15 residues. For the CDR3, the DNA is TGTGCCAGCAGTCTATCGCGGGGACTATTGTACGAGCAGTACTTC. Its translation: CASSLSRGLLYEQYF. Full variable domain (outside the CDR3, taken from reference TRBV11-2 and TRBJ2-7): EAGVAQSPRYKIIEKRQSVAFWCNPISGHATLYWYQQILGQGPKLLIQFQNNGVVDDSQLPKDRFSAERLKGVDSTLKIQPAKLEDSAVYLCASSLSRGLLYEQYFGPGTRLTVT.

This clonotype was recorded at least ten times. The V and J genes are TRBV9 and TRBJ2-7, with 7 bases that match TRBD1. This CDR3 contains 14 residues. The V segment lost 4 bases and the J segment 2 bases; nucleotides outside the gene matches: 6. Germline assignment: CDR1 SGDLS and CDR2 YYNGEE. DNA of the CDR3: TGTGCCAGCAGCCCTAGGGACAGACCCTACGAGCAGTACTTC. Encoded protein: CASSPRDRPYEQYF.

This clonotype was counted many times. The rearrangement uses TRBV20-1 and TRBJ1-1, with 7 bases aligning to TRBD1. This CDR3 comprises 14 residues. Germline V gives CDR1 DFQATT, CDR2 SNEGSKA (reference sequence). V lost 0 bases, J lost 6 bases, and 7 bases stayed unmatched. The CDR3 DNA is TGCAGTGCTAGAGAACCGGGACAGAGGTCTGAAGCTTTCTTT. Protein sequence: CSAREPGQRSEAFF.

This clonotype was seen ten or more times. V usage is TRBV12-3 or TRBV12-4 and J usage is TRBJ2-2; 8 bases agree with TRBD2. The CDR3 is 14 amino acids. The J segment lost 7 bases and the V segment lost 4 bases, leaving 5 bases of the junction unmatched. The CDR3 here is CASSSGTSGGELFF. The CDR3 nucleotides are TGTGCCAGCAGTTCTGGAACTAGCGGCGGGGAGCTGTTTTTT.